This TCR beta chain was captured by sequencing in a study of T cells after yellow fever vaccination. Study as a whole: Preparation of fractions with low cell numbers was performed using SMART-Seq v4 Ultra Low Input.

TCRdb re-derived calls from the 5' RACE reads in MiXCR, one entry per CDR3 protein. The data contain about 400,000 distinct CDR3 sequences, 6.2% of them seen just once; the ten biggest clones take up approximately 15%. Findings of the study overall: A minor fraction of clonotypes spanned both CD4 and CD8 compartments. At around 96% for CD4 and 75% to 90% for CD8, most primary-vaccination clones showed up again after the booster. One caveat is that FACS-sorted repertoires could contain abundant clonotypes contaminating from the bulk population.

Trimming stripped 5 bases from V and 7 bases from J, with 27 bases between. Germline values: CDR1 LNHNV, CDR2 YYDKDF (reference sequence). The CDR3 sequence is 18 residues long. This clonotype was counted at least ten times. Its cognate antigen is unknown. The sample here was PBMCs, taken 5 days after the yellow fever booster vaccination. The receptor was isolated from a man aged 25-45 years who received the YFV17D yellow fever vaccine. The rearrangement joins TRBV15 to TRBJ1-5; TRBD1 is a possible D gene (5 bases). The CDR3 nucleotides are TGTGCCACCAGCGGGTGGGGTTCGGGCAGGGTTGGCCCGCAGCCCCAGCATTTT. Translation gives CATSGWGSGRVGPQPQHF. Together with reference TRBV15 and TRBJ1-5, the CDR3 gives the full variable domain: DAMVIQNPRYQVTQFGKPVTLSCSQTLNHNVMYWYQQKSSQAPKLLFHYYDKDFNNEADTPDNFQSRRPNTSFCFLDIRSPGLGDTAMYLCATSGWGSGRVGPQPQHFGDGTRLSIL.